The present TCR beta chain was sequenced within a study of identical twins. CDR3 size: 17 residues. The V gene end was trimmed by 1 base and the J gene end by 6 bases; junction bases not matched to a gene: 6. Per germline, CDR1 LGHDT and CDR2 YNNKEL (reference sequence). With template switching, a universal primer site was added, and the cDNA carried unique molecular identifiers. One entry per CDR3 protein, called by TCRdb with MiXCR from the 5' RACE reads. Of 550,000 to 800,000 distinct CDR3 sequences in the sample, just over 7% were seen once. These data were also reused for a study on yellow fever vaccine responses in identical twins.

Source material: PBMCs. This TCR was recovered from a woman aged 18-29 years in good health. This chain uses TRBV3-1 with TRBJ2-1; 13 bases match TRBD2. CDR3 protein: CASSQGTRTSGSNEQFF. As DNA, the CDR3 is TGTGCCAGCAGCCAAGGGACCCGGACTAGCGGGAGCAATGAGCAGTTCTTC.